The 5 T cell receptor beta chains below were found in one sample sequenced in a study of technical replicates of blood from several donors. TCRdb keeps only in-frame clones here, not all; method: immunoSEQ multiplex PCR. The data contain 12,000 or so clones, 79% of them singletons. Input material: PBMCs. The receptor source for this set is a human donor in good health.

V gene TRBV5-1 combines with J gene TRBJ1-2; 8 bases align to TRBD1. V was pared by 4 bases and J by 1 base, with 6 bases of the junction left unmatched. CDR3 length: 15 amino acids. Germline V lookup: CDR1 SGHRS, CDR2 YFSETQ. The CDR3, as DNA: TGCGCCAGCAGCAACGTGGGACAGGTTAACTATGGCTACACCTTC. It translates to CASSNVGQVNYGYTF. Based on the CDR3 plus reference TRBV5-1 and TRBJ1-2, the full variable domain is KAGVTQTPRYLIKTRGQQVTLSCSPISGHRSVSWYQQTPGQGLQFLFEYFSETQRNKGNFPGRFSGRQFSNSRSEMNVSTLELGDSALYLCASSNVGQVNYGYTFGSGTRLTVV.

V and J are TRBV25-1 and TRBJ1-1; no reliable D call. The V gene lost 6 bases and the J gene lost 3 bases, with 5 bases spanning the gap. The CDR3 is 11 amino acids. Germline CDR1 reads MGHDK; CDR2 reads SYGVNS. CDR3 nucleotides: TGTGCCAGCAGGCAGGACACTGAAGCTTTCTTT. As protein: CASRQDTEAFF.

The chain is built from TRBV6-6 and TRBJ2-1; 13 bases line up with TRBD2. The V segment lost 6 bases and the J segment 7 bases; nucleotides outside the gene matches: 9. This CDR3 region has 16 residues. Germline assignment: CDR1 MNHNY and CDR2 SVGAGI (reference sequence). CDR3 protein: CASSRRLAGGKNEQFF. CDR3 sequence (DNA): TGTGCCAGCAGCCGCAGACTAGCGGGAGGTAAAAATGAGCAGTTCTTC.

This chain joins TRBV7-6 and TRBJ2-2, with 7 bases that match TRBD1. After removal of 2 bases from V and 0 bases from J, the junction contained 0 bases not matched to a gene. The CDR3 contains 15 residues. From germline, CDR1 is SGHVS and CDR2 FNYEAQ. Here the CDR3 reads CASSLQGANTGELFF. The CDR3 DNA is TGTGCCAGCAGCTTACAGGGGGCGAACACCGGGGAGCTGTTTTTT.

J is TRBJ1-5 and V is TRBV6-6, with 9 bases lining up with TRBD1. The CDR3 consists of 16 residues. The trim removed 7 bases at V and 6 bases at J, leaving 13 bases unmatched. CDR1 is MNHNY and CDR2 is SVGAGI in the germline V gene (reference sequence). This CDR3 is CASTQGVGTGSQPQHF. The CDR3, as DNA: TGTGCCAGCACCCAAGGGGTAGGGACAGGGTCTCAGCCCCAGCATTTT.